This entry lists 10 T cell receptor beta chains sequenced from one sample in a study of human T cells and chemical hapten exposure. The time point is: pre-sensitization, week 0. As to treatment: therapeutic diphenylcyclopropenone sensitization with weekly scalp DPC. TCRdb called the RACE reads again in MiXCR, with one record for every CDR3 protein. The top ten clones hold 2.5% to 3% of a sample with more than 300,000 distinct CDR3 sequences, roughly 5.3% of them seen once. The sample here was whole blood, taken in connection with sensitization to the hapten diphenylcyclopropenone (DPC). These receptors all stem from a woman between 50 and 59 years old with alopecia areata. Some clones in this sample may be carry-over from other donors' samples.

The chain links TRBV9 to TRBJ2-1; 10 nucleotides agree with TRBD2. The V gene end was trimmed by 2 bases and the J gene end by 5 bases; junction bases not matched to a gene: 7. CDR3 length: 16 amino acids. Germline assignment: CDR1 SGDLS and CDR2 YYNGEE. CDR3 in DNA: TGTGCCAGCAGCGTCCCCCTAGCGGGAGACGACAATGAGCAGTTCTTC. Its protein product is CASSVPLAGDDNEQFF.

This clonotype was counted ten times or more. The chain uses TRBV7-9 and TRBJ2-7; TRBD1 is a possible D gene (5 bases). With 5 bases removed from V and 4 bases from J, the gap between germline ends came to 15 bases. Germline V CDR1 and CDR2: SEHNR, FQNEAQ (reference sequence). This CDR3 has 14 amino acids. The CDR3 loop reads CASSPEAGHYEQYF. CDR3 DNA sequence: TGTGCCAGCAGCCCCGAGGCCGGACATTACGAGCAGTACTTC.

In this sample, this clonotype turned up a few times. V and J are TRBV2 and TRBJ1-1, with no clear D. The CDR3 extends over 14 amino acids. V gave up 4 bases and J gave up 0 bases, with 9 bases separating them. Germline lookup yields CDR1 SNHLY and CDR2 FYNNEI. CDR3 loop: CASSGRPVNTEAFF. The CDR3 DNA is TGTGCCAGCAGTGGGCGGCCGGTGAACACTGAAGCTTTCTTT.

V and J are TRBV29-1 and TRBJ2-7; the match to TRBD1 covers 7 bases. J lost 3 bases, V lost 6 bases, and 14 bases had no gene match. From germline, CDR1 is SQVTM and CDR2 ANQGSEA. The CDR3 spans 15 residues. The CDR3 protein is CSVSSWAGGRYEQYF. CDR3 coding DNA: TGCAGCGTCTCTTCCTGGGCAGGGGGTCGCTACGAGCAGTACTTC.

This clonotype was picked up many times. CDR3 loop: CASSDGGGYGYTF. The CDR3 DNA reads as TGTGCCAGCTCGGACGGAGGCGGATATGGCTACACCTTC. The rearrangement joins TRBV2 to TRBJ1-2; D is uncertain. With 8 bases removed from V and 5 bases from J, the gap between germline ends came to 15 bases. The germline V gene has CDR1 SNHLY and CDR2 FYNNEI. The CDR3 has 13 residues.

The chain employs TRBV29-1 and TRBJ2-1; tentative D call: TRBD2 (6 bases). The CDR3 is 16 residues long. Per the germline V gene, CDR1 is SQVTM and CDR2 is ANQGSEA. Trimming stripped 3 bases from V and 2 bases from J, with 17 bases between. Here the CDR3 reads CSVEGYGLATYNEQFF. The CDR3 nucleotides read TGCAGCGTTGAGGGTTATGGGCTAGCGACCTACAATGAGCAGTTCTTC.

This clonotype appeared many times. This chain uses TRBV4-1 with TRBJ2-1; D gene unclear. V was clipped by 1 base and J by 7 bases, with 14 bases between them. The CDR3 sequence is 15 residues long. The germline V gene has CDR1 MGHRA and CDR2 YSYEKL. CDR3 DNA sequence: TGCGCCAGCAGCCAAGGGAGATCGTCCCGGAATGAGCAGTTCTTC. It codes for CASSQGRSSRNEQFF.

This clonotype has ten or more counts. The chain recombines TRBV29-1 with TRBJ2-3; D ambiguous. V gave up 4 bases and J gave up 0 bases, with 14 bases separating them. Per germline, CDR1 SQVTM and CDR2 ANQGSEA. The CDR3 is made up of 15 amino acids. The CDR3 sequence is CSVVDERSSTDTQYF. The CDR3 DNA reads TGCAGCGTTGTAGACGAACGGTCTAGCACAGATACGCAGTATTTT.

This clonotype was seen a few times. The rearrangement uses TRBV20-1 and TRBJ2-7; 8 positions agree with TRBD1. CDR1 DFQATT and CDR2 SNEGSKA come from the germline V gene (reference sequence). The CDR3 totals 12 residues. V shed 1 base, J shed 4 bases, and the junction held 0 bases outside the gene matches. The CDR3 nucleotides are TGCAGTGCTAGAGGGACAGGGTACGAGCAGTACTTC. Residues: CSARGTGYEQYF.

This clonotype was counted ten times or more. V usage is TRBV7-9 and J usage is TRBJ2-3; D is possibly TRBD2 (5 bases). Trimming removed 0 bases at V and 2 bases at J, with 6 bases between. Germline CDR1 reads SEHNR; CDR2 reads FQNEAQ (reference sequence). The length of the CDR3 is 14 residues. The CDR3 DNA is TGTGCCAGCAGCTTAGCGGGAGACACAGATACGCAGTATTTT. It is translated as CASSLAGDTDTQYF.